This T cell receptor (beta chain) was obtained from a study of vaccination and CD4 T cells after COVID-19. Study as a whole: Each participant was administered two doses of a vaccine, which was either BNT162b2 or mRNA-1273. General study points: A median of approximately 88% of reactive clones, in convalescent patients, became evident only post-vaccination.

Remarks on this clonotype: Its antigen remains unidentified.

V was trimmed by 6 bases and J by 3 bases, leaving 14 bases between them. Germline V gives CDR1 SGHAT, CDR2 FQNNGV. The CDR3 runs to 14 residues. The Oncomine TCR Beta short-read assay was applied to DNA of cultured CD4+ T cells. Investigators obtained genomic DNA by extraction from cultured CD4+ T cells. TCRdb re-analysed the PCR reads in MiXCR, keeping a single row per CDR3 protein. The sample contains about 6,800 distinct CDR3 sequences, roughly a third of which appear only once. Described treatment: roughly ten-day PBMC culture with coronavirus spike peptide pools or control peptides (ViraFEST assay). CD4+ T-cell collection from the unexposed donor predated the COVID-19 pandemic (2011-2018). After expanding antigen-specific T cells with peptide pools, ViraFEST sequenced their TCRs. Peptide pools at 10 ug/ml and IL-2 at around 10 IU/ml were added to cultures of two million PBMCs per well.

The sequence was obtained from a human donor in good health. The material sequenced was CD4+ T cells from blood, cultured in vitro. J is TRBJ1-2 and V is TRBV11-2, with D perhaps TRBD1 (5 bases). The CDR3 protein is CASSKGVADYGYTF. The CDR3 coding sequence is TGTGCCAGCAGTAAAGGGGTGGCAGACTATGGCTACACCTTC.